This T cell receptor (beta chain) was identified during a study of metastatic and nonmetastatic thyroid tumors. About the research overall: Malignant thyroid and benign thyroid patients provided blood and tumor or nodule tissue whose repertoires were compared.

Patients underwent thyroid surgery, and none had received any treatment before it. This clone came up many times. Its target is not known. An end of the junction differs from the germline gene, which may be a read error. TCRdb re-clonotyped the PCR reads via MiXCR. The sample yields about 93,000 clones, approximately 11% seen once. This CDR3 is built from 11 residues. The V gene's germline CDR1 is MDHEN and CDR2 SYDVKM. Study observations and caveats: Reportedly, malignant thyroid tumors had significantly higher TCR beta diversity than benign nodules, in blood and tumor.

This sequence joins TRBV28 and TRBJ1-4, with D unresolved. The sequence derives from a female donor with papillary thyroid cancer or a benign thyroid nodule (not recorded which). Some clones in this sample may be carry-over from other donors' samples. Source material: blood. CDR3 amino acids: CASNPGGKTVF. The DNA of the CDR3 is TGTGCCAGCAACCCCGGAGGAAAAACTGTTTTT.